These 31 T cell receptor beta chains were all obtained from the same sample, sequenced in a study of T cells after posttransplantation cyclophosphamide. Sequenced by immunoSEQ multiplex PCR; TCRdb stores in-frame clones only, minus some. Found here are about 4,600 clones, approximately 80% of them singletons; the top ten hold about 17%. Cyclophosphamide on days +3 and +4 followed busulfan-fludarabine conditioning and a marrow graft. The specimen was PBMCs, collected 86 days after allogeneic stem cell transplant with posttransplant cyclophosphamide. The receptors derive from a male patient aged 50 to 59 who received an allogeneic stem cell transplant from an unrelated donor, was CMV-positive, and had acute GVHD only. A share of the T cells may be of graft donor origin.

V is TRBV5-1 and J is TRBJ1-2, with a possible D match to TRBD1 (6 bases). V gave up 4 bases and J gave up 0 bases, with 16 bases separating them. The CDR3 runs 16 residues. CDR1 is SGHRS and CDR2 is YFSETQ in the germline V gene. CDR3 protein: CASSATGSTSNYGYTF. Written as DNA, the CDR3 is TGCGCCAGCAGCGCAACAGGGTCCACCTCTAACTATGGCTACACCTTC. The full variable domain, its missing parts supplied by reference TRBV5-1 and TRBJ1-2, is KAGVTQTPRYLIKTRGQQVTLSCSPISGHRSVSWYQQTPGQGLQFLFEYFSETQRNKGNFPGRFSGRQFSNSRSEMNVSTLELGDSALYLCASSATGSTSNYGYTFGSGTRLTVV.

This clone came up once. V is TRBV27 and J is TRBJ2-7; 9 bases align to TRBD1. CDR3 length: 13 residues. Germline V gene sequence: CDR1 MNHEY, CDR2 SMNVEV (reference sequence). V dropped 8 bases and J dropped 6; count of bases not matched to a gene: 8. The CDR3 region is CASGSGTGFEQYF. The CDR3 bases are TGTGCCAGCGGTTCCGGGACAGGGTTCGAGCAGTACTTC.

The CDR3 region has the DNA TGTGCCAGCAGCTTGAATGAGCAGTTCTTC. It yields the protein CASSLNEQFF. The chain is built from TRBV28 and TRBJ2-1; D uncertain. This CDR3 is built from 10 residues. V shed 6 bases and J shed 7 bases, with 4 bases lying between them. Germline V gives CDR1 MDHEN, CDR2 SYDVKM.

The chain links TRBV13 to TRBJ2-1; the D gene is possibly TRBD2 (6 bases). V lost 6 bases and J 3 bases, leaving 15 bases between the germline ends. This CDR3 comprises 15 residues. CDR1 PRHDT and CDR2 FYEKMQ come from the germline V gene (reference sequence). CDR3: CASSSQAGFYNEQFF. The CDR3 DNA reads as TGTGCCAGCAGTTCTCAGGCGGGATTCTACAATGAGCAGTTCTTC.

This chain joins TRBV28 and TRBJ1-5; no definite D call. Between the trimmed V and J ends, which lost 10 bases and 7 bases, there was a span of 17 bases. Germline CDR1 is MDHEN and CDR2 is SYDVKM. The CDR3 loop spans 13 amino acids. The CDR3 spells CAIRVGGGQPQHF. The CDR3 nucleotides are TGTGCCATCCGAGTGGGAGGAGGACAGCCCCAGCATTTT.

The V call is TRBV27, the J call TRBJ2-3; D is perhaps TRBD1 (6 bases). The V end was cut by 2 bases, the J end by 8 bases, with 14 bases between. This CDR3 has 14 residues. Germline loops: CDR1 MNHEY, CDR2 SMNVEV (reference sequence). The CDR3 nucleotides read TGTGCCAGCAGTTTACTGGGGGCCGGTCGTACGCAGTATTTT. Translated, it gives CASSLLGAGRTQYF.

This chain uses TRBV2 with TRBJ1-2, with unresolved D. The ends were cut back, 3 bases at V and 2 bases at J, with 4 bases in the middle. Germline V gives CDR1 SNHLY, CDR2 FYNNEI. The CDR3 covers 12 residues. CDR3 bases: TGTGCCAGCAGTGAGGAGAACTATGGCTACACCTTC. Translating it yields CASSEENYGYTF.

This clone was seen a handful of times. Germline and junction disagree at one end, which may indicate a read error. This chain connects TRBV5-1 to TRBJ1-1, with D perhaps TRBD1 (6 bases). The CDR3 consists of 13 residues. Germline V CDR1 and CDR2: SGHRS, YFSETQ. The CDR3 DNA reads TGTGCCAGCAGCCCAAGTTCCGGGACAGAAGCTTTCTTT. Residues: CASSPSSGTEAFF.

Only one count was recorded for this clone. The chain uses TRBV4-3 and TRBJ2-3; 8 bases fit TRBD2. Germline V gives CDR1 LGHNA, CDR2 YSLEER. This CDR3 has 18 amino acids. V shed 3 bases and J 3 bases; nucleotides not matched to a gene: 14. The CDR3 DNA is TGCGCCAGCAGCCAGTATAGCGGGGCCTTAGCAGGAACAGATACGCAGTATTTT. This sequence encodes CASSQYSGALAGTDTQYF.

The J gene is TRBJ1-4, the V gene TRBV6-6, with D possibly being TRBD1 (6 bases). The V end was cut by 5 bases, the J end by 2 bases, with 12 bases between. CDR1 and CDR2 from the germline V gene are MNHNY and SVGAGI (reference sequence). This CDR3 is 15 amino acids long. CDR3 sequence (DNA): TGTGCCAGCAGTGCCACAGGGCTTACTAATGAAAAACTGTTTTTT. Its translation is CASSATGLTNEKLFF.

The chain couples TRBV15 to TRBJ2-1; 12 bases fit TRBD2. CDR1 LNHNV and CDR2 YYDKDF come from the germline V gene (reference sequence). Losses at the gene ends were 8 bases for V and 6 bases for J; bases not matched to a gene: 11. The length of the CDR3 is 16 residues. CDR3 nucleotides: TGTGCCACCGAGACTAGCGGGAGTGGAGGGGGCAATGAGCAGTTCTTC. Protein product: CATETSGSGGGNEQFF.

The J gene is TRBJ2-6, the V gene TRBV28; D possibly corresponds to TRBD2 (6 bases). In germline, CDR1 is MDHEN, CDR2 SYDVKM. The CDR3 consists of 15 residues. V was trimmed by 5 bases and J by 1 base, leaving 9 bases between them. This CDR3 is CASSQGGSGANVLTF. As DNA, the CDR3 is TGTGCCAGCAGTCAAGGAGGGTCTGGGGCCAACGTCCTGACTTTC.

The rearrangement uses TRBV2 and TRBJ2-3, with 12 nucleotides matching TRBD2. The ends lost 3 bases at V and 8 bases at J; junction bases unmatched: 3. The germline V gene has CDR1 SNHLY and CDR2 FYNNEI. The CDR3 has 14 residues. The CDR3, as DNA: TGTGCCAGCAGTGAGTCACTAGCGGGAGGTACGCAGTATTTT. It encodes CASSESLAGGTQYF.

The chain is built from TRBV4-1 and TRBJ2-6; D remains unclear. V lost 1 base and J 4 bases, leaving 8 bases between the germline ends. Germline V gene lookup returns CDR1 MGHRA and CDR2 YSYEKL. The CDR3 contains 15 residues. The CDR3 DNA sequence: TGCGCCAGCAGCCAAGCCCTCTCCGGGGCCAACGTCCTGACTTTC. Residues: CASSQALSGANVLTF.

This rearrangement joins TRBV9 to TRBJ2-7, with D possibly matching TRBD2 (5 bases). The V gene's germline CDR1 is SGDLS and CDR2 YYNGEE. The CDR3 sequence is 15 residues long. Trimming took off 4 bases at V and 5 bases at J, with 19 bases between the two ends. Here the CDR3 reads CASSRSPSGTDEQYF. The CDR3 DNA follows: TGTGCCAGCAGCCGATCTCCGTCGGGAACGGACGAGCAGTACTTC.

The chain has TRBV30 and TRBJ1-1; D might be TRBD1 (6 bases). The CDR3 is 16 amino acids. Germline-derived CDR1 and CDR2 are GTSNPN and SVGIG (reference sequence). V gave up 2 bases and J gave up 6 bases, with 22 bases separating them. The CDR3 coding sequence is TGTGCCTGGAGTCCGAATTGGGACACGATAGCATCTGAAGCTTTCTTT. Protein: CAWSPNWDTIASEAFF.

DNA of the CDR3: TGTGCCAGCAGTTACTTAGGGGGTCCGGAGTCCCAGCATTTT. It encodes CASSYLGGPESQHF. The V gene is TRBV6-6, the J gene TRBJ1-5, with D maybe TRBD1 (6 bases). The V gene lost 1 base and the J gene lost 11 bases, with 15 bases spanning the gap. The germline V gene has CDR1 MNHNY and CDR2 SVGAGI (reference sequence). This CDR3 is 14 amino acids long.

The chain couples TRBV7-9 to TRBJ2-1, with TRBD2 matching over 7 bases. This CDR3 has 9 amino acids. Germline V gene lookup returns CDR1 SEHNR and CDR2 FQNEAQ (reference sequence). This chain's CDR3 is CSAGVEQFF. The CDR3 region has the DNA TGTTCCGCGGGGGTTGAGCAGTTCTTC.

This chain uses TRBV19 with TRBJ2-3, with 10 bases lining up with TRBD1. With V trimmed by 5 bases and J by 4 bases, 6 bases remained unmatched. This CDR3 region has 15 residues. Germline V lookup: CDR1 LNHDA, CDR2 SQIVND (reference sequence). CDR3 coding DNA: TGTGCCAGTAGTGATACCGGGACAGGGGCAGATACGCAGTATTTT. Its translation is CASSDTGTGADTQYF.

The V gene is TRBV14, the J gene TRBJ2-1, with 12 bases identical to TRBD2. This CDR3 contains 16 residues. The V and J ends lost 3 bases and 6 bases, in that order; junction bases with no gene match: 6. Germline loops: CDR1 SGHDN, CDR2 FVKESK. CDR3 DNA: TGTGCCAGCAGCCACCTAGCGGGGGGGCCCAGCAATGAGCAGTTCTTC. This codes for CASSHLAGGPSNEQFF.

V usage is TRBV27 and J usage is TRBJ2-5, with 7 bases matching TRBD1. The CDR3 runs to 13 residues. The germline gives CDR1 MNHEY, CDR2 SMNVEV (reference sequence). The J segment lost 5 bases and the V segment lost 5 bases, leaving 5 bases of the junction unmatched. CDR3 loop: CASSLTGEETQYF. The CDR3 region has the DNA TGTGCCAGCAGTCTTACAGGGGAGGAGACCCAGTACTTC.

The gene calls are TRBV4-2 and TRBJ2-7; D perhaps matches TRBD1 (6 bases). Germline V gene data show CDR1 as LGHNA and CDR2 as YNFKEQ. Trimming took off 0 bases at V and 0 bases at J, with 15 bases between the two ends. The CDR3 length is 17 residues. Here the CDR3 reads CASSQELPTGNSYEQYF. In DNA form, the CDR3 reads TGTGCCAGCAGCCAAGAACTACCAACAGGGAACTCCTACGAGCAGTACTTC.

Concerning this clone itself: This may arise from a read error, as a much more abundant clone is one base away. This chain links TRBV2 with TRBJ2-7, with 8 bases that match TRBD2. The CDR3 totals 15 residues. Unmatched junction bases numbered 7, after V lost 4 bases and J lost 2 bases. CDR1 SNHLY and CDR2 FYNNEI come from the germline V gene. CDR3 amino acids: CASSASGGITYEQYF. In DNA, the CDR3 is TGTGCCAGCAGTGCATCGGGGGGGATTACCTACGAGCAGTACTTC.

The chain employs TRBV10-3 and TRBJ2-1; 9 bases are a match to TRBD1. Germline values: CDR1 ENHRY, CDR2 SYGVKD. The CDR3 has 14 residues. V gave up 10 bases and J gave up 5 bases; unmatched junction bases: 9. CDR3 loop: CATDSGTGNNEQFF. CDR3 nucleotides: TGTGCCACCGATTCCGGGACAGGGAACAATGAGCAGTTCTTC.

The chain combines TRBV6-1 with TRBJ1-4; D ambiguous. The CDR3 has 11 residues. Looked up from germline, CDR1 is MNHNS and CDR2 is SASEGT. V was cut by 5 bases and J by 12 bases, with 10 bases left in between. This CDR3 is CASSSLEELFF. The CDR3 region has the DNA TGTGCCAGCAGTTCCCTTGAGGAACTGTTTTTT.

The chain has TRBV30 and TRBJ2-1; D ambiguous. This CDR3 comprises 11 residues. Deletions cut 4 bases from V and 6 bases from J, with 7 bases between. Germline-derived CDR1 and CDR2 are GTSNPN and SVGIG (reference sequence). CDR3 bases: TGTGCCTGGACACAAAGCAATGAGCAGTTCTTC. Translating gives CAWTQSNEQFF.

The chain has TRBV9 and TRBJ1-3; possibly TRBD1 for D (5 bases). The CDR3 is 13 amino acids. V lost 0 bases to trimming and J lost 7 bases, with 8 bases between them. Per germline, CDR1 SGDLS and CDR2 YYNGEE. The CDR3 here is CASSVGGRNTIYF. In DNA, the CDR3 is TGTGCCAGCAGCGTAGGGGGGAGGAACACCATATATTTT.

The chain is built from TRBV30 and TRBJ2-1; tentative D call: TRBD1 (6 bases). This CDR3 contains 16 residues. Trimming took 2 bases from V and 7 from J, leaving 21 bases between them. Looked up from germline, CDR1 is GTSNPN and CDR2 is SVGIG (reference sequence). This chain's CDR3 is CAWSSGNRARANEQFF. The DNA for the CDR3 is TGTGCCTGGAGTTCTGGTAACAGGGCCCGGGCAAATGAGCAGTTCTTC.

The V call is TRBV30, the J call TRBJ1-1, with D perhaps TRBD1 (5 bases). Germline CDR1 is GTSNPN and CDR2 is SVGIG (reference sequence). The ends were cut back, 1 base at V and 5 bases at J, with 14 bases in the middle. This CDR3 comprises 14 residues. The CDR3 DNA follows: TGTGCCTGGAGTGCCTCAGGGTTGAGGACTGAAGCTTTCTTT. It encodes CAWSASGLRTEAFF. Drawing the rest from reference TRBV30 and TRBJ1-1, the complete variable domain is SQTIHQWPATLVQPVGSPLSLECTVEGTSNPNLYWYRQAAGRGLQLLFYSVGIGQISSEVPQNLSASRPQDRQFILSSKKLLLSDSGFYLCAWSASGLRTEAFFGQGTRLTVV.

This rearrangement joins TRBV11-1 to TRBJ2-1; TRBD2 aligns across 10 bases. CDR3 length: 15 amino acids. Germline V CDR1 and CDR2: SGHAT, FQDESV (reference sequence). Losses at the gene ends were 2 bases for V and 6 bases for J; bases not matched to a gene: 4. Here the CDR3 reads CASSLSAGGSNEQFF. Here the CDR3 DNA reads TGTGCCAGCAGCTTATCAGCGGGGGGGAGCAATGAGCAGTTCTTC.

This rearrangement joins TRBV7-8 to TRBJ1-6; the D is unclear. V gave up 5 bases and J gave up 2 bases, with 10 bases separating them. Germline loops: CDR1 SGHVS, CDR2 FQNEAQ. This CDR3 has 15 amino acids. CDR3 amino acids: CASSATEPYNSPLHF. For the CDR3, the DNA is TGTGCCAGCAGCGCTACTGAACCCTATAATTCACCCCTCCACTTT.